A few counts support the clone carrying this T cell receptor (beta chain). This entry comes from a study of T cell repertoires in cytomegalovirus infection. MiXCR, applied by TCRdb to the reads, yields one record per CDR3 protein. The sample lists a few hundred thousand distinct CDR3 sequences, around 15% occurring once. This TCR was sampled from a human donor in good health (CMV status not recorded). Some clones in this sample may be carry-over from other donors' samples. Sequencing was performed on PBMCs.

Here the CDR3 reads CASSQDKKSGNTIYF. The DNA of the CDR3 is TGTGCCAGCAGCCAAGACAAGAAGTCCGGAAACACCATATATTTT. J is TRBJ1-3 and V is TRBV4-2, with no clear D. V lost 0 bases and J lost 4, with 10 bases in between. CDR1 is LGHNA, CDR2 YNFKEQ, per germline. The length of the CDR3 is 15 residues.